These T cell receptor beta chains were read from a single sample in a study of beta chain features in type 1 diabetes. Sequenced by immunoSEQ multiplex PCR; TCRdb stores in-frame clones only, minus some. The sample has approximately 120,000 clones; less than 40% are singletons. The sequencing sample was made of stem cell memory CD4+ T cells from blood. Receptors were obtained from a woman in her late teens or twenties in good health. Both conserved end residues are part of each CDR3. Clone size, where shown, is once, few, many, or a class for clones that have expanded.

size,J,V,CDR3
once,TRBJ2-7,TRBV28,CASRQGRHEQYF
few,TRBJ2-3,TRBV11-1,CASSLGGSSTDTQYF
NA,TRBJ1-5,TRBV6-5,CASKTPSNQPQHF
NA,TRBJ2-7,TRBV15,CATTPGTSGPYEQYF
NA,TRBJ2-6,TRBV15,CATSRDLRGYSGANVLTF
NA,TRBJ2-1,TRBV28,CATFDRVAYNEQFF
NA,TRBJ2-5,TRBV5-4,CASSPGTVQETQYF
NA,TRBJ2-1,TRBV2,CASSFIDTVTSSEQFF
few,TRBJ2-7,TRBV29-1,CSVGIAGGSYEQYF
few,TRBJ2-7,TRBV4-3,CASSQGFIRDRAYEQYF